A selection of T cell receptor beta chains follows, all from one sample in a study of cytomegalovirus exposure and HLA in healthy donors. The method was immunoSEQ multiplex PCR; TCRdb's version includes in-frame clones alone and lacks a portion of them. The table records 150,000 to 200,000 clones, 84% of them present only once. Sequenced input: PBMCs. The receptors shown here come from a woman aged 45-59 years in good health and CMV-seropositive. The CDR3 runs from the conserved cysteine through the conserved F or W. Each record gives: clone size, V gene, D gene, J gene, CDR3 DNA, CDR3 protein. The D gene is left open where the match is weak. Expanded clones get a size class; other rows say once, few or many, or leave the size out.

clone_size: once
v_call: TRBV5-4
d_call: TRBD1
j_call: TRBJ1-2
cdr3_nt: TGTGCCAGCAGCCGGGACAGGATCTCGGGGGGCTACACCTTC
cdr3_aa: CASSRDRISGGYTF

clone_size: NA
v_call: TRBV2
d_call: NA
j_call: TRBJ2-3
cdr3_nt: TGTGCCAGCAGTGAAACCCCTAATACGCAGTATTTT
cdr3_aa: CASSETPNTQYF

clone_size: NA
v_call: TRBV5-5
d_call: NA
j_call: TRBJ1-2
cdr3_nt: TGTGCCAGCAGCTTGCTACCGGGTTCTGGCGGTGGCTACACCTTC
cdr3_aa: CASSLLPGSGGGYTF

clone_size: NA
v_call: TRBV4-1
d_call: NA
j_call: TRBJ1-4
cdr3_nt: TGCGCCAGCAGCCCAACCCGGACAGACAATGAAAAACTGTTTTTT
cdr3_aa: CASSPTRTDNEKLFF

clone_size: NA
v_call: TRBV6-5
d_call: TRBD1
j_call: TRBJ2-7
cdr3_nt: TGTGCCAGCAGGCTGGGACAGTCTTACGAGCAGTACTTC
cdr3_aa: CASRLGQSYEQYF

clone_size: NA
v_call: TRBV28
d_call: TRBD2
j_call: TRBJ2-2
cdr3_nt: TGTGCCAGCAGCCGTAGCGGGGTCACCGGGGAGCTGTTTTTT
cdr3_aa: CASSRSGVTGELFF

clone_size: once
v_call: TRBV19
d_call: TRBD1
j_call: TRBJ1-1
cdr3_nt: TGTGCCAGTAGTGTCGTACAGGGGACTGAAGCTTTCTTT
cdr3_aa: CASSVVQGTEAFF

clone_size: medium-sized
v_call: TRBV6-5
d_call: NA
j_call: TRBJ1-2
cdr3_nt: TGTGCCAGCAGTTACCCCCGTAAGTCGGGGGGCTATGGCTACACCTTC
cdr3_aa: CASSYPRKSGGYGYTF

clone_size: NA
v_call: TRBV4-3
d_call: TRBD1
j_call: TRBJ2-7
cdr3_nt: TGCGCCAGCAGCCAAGCGGTCCGGGACAGGACCTCCTACGAGCAGTACTTC
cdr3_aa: CASSQAVRDRTSYEQYF

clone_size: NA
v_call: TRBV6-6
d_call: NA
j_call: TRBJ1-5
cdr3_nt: TGTGCCAGCAGCGCTCTCCTTGGGCATCAGCCCCAGCATTTT
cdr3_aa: CASSALLGHQPQHF

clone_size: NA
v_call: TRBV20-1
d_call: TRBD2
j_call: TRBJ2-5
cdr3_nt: TGCAGTGTCCAGCGGGGAGAGACCCAGTACTTC
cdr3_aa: CSVQRGETQYF

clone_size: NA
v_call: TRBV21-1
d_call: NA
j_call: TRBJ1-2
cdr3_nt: TGTGCCAGCAGCAAAGGCCGGGACAGGGTTTTGAATCAGCCATATGGCTACACCTTC
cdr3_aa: CASSKGRDRVLNQPYGYTF

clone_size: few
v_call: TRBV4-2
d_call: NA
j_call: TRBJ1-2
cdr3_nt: TGTGCCAGCAGCCAGTCACAGGGACCCTATGGCTACACCTTC
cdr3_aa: CASSQSQGPYGYTF

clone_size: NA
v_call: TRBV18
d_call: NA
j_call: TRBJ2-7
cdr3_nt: TGTGCCAGCTCACCATCTAGATATAACGAGCAGTACTTC
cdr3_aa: CASSPSRYNEQYF

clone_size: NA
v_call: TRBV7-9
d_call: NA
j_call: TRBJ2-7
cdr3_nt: TGTGCCAGCAGCCCTCCCAGGGGCTACGAGCAGTACTTC
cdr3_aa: CASSPPRGYEQYF

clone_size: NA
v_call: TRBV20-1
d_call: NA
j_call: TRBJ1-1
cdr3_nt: TGCAGTGCTGGTCTAGGCAGAGAAGCTTTCTTT
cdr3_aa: CSAGLGREAFF

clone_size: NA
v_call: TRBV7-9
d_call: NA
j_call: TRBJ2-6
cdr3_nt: TGTGCCAGCAGCCTCGCTACTGGGGCCAACGTCCTGACTTTC
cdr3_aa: CASSLATGANVLTF

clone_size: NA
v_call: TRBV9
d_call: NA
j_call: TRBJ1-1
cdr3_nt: TGTGCCAGCAACGGGGGTGTGTCGTCAAACACTGAAGCTTTCTTT
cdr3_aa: CASNGGVSSNTEAFF

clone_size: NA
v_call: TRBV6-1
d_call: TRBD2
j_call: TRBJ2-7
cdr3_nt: TGTGCCAGCAGTCTGTTCGGGGGGACCTACGAGCAGTACTTC
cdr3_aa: CASSLFGGTYEQYF

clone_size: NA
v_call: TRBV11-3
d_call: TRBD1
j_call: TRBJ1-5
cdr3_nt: TGTGCCAGCAGCCCAGGGGGCTCAGGACGTAATCAGCCCCAGCATTTT
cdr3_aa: CASSPGGSGRNQPQHF

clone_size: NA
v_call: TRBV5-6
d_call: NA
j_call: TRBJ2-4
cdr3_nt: TGTGCCAGCAGCGTAAGGGAGTTGCTAGCCAAAAACATTCAGTACTTC
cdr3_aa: CASSVRELLAKNIQYF

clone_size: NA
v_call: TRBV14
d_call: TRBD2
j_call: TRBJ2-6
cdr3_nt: TGTGCCAGCAGCCATCGACGGGGGGGCGATTACTCTGGGGCCAACGTCCTGACTTTC
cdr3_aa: CASSHRRGGDYSGANVLTF

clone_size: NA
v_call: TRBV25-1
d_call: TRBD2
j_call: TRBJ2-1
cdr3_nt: TGTGCCAGCAGTGAATGGGGTAGCGGGGTGTACAATGAGCAGTTCTTC
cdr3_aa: CASSEWGSGVYNEQFF

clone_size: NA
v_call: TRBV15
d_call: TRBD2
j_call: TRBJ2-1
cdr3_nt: TGTGCCACCAGCAGCCCCGGGACTAGACGCAATGAGCAGTTCTTC
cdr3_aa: CATSSPGTRRNEQFF